The 11 T cell receptor beta chains reported below all come from one sample, sequenced in a study of PD-1 blockade in classical Hodgkin lymphoma. As for time point: cycle 4 day 1 (C4D1), after six to seven weeks of nivolumab. Relapse was seen in all patients after autologous stem cell transplantation, and brentuximab vedotin exposure was variable. Repertoires were generated with immunoSEQ multiplex PCR, while TCRdb's copy carries only in-frame clones and drops some. The sample carries 20,000 to 25,000 clones, 70% to 80% recorded once. The sample was peripheral blood mononuclear cells (PBMCs), taken before the fourth cycle of nivolumab. The receptors were sampled from a human donor with classical Hodgkin lymphoma.

The genes are TRBV6-1 and TRBJ2-6, with D maybe TRBD1 (6 bases). V was shortened by 2 bases and J by 2 bases, with 10 bases between the two germline ends. Germline V gene lookup returns CDR1 MNHNS and CDR2 SASEGT. This CDR3 is built from 16 residues. The CDR3 here is CASSERTAPGANVLTF. The DNA of the CDR3 is TGTGCCAGCAGTGAAAGGACAGCCCCTGGGGCCAACGTCCTGACTTTC.

The rearrangement links TRBV7-6 to TRBJ1-3; weak D call: TRBD1 (6 bases). Trimming stripped 2 bases from V and 8 bases from J, with 22 bases between. Germline V lookup: CDR1 SGHVS, CDR2 FNYEAQ. The CDR3 is 17 amino acids. The CDR3 is CASSLLGAGRLTHTIYF. CDR3 nucleotide sequence: TGTGCCAGCAGCTTATTGGGGGCTGGGAGGCTGACGCACACCATATATTTT.

This clone was detected once. This chain uses TRBV4-1 with TRBJ2-5; TRBD2 matches 10 bases. CDR1 MGHRA and CDR2 YSYEKL come from the germline V gene. This CDR3 has 19 residues. After removal of 2 bases from V and 2 bases from J, the junction contained 14 bases not matched to a gene. CDR3 sequence (DNA): TGCGCCAGCAGCCAACACCCGACTAGCGGGCTGGGGGAGCAAGAGACCCAGTACTTC. It translates to CASSQHPTSGLGEQETQYF.

This sequence joins TRBV6-1 and TRBJ2-1; TRBD2 matches at 9 bases. The CDR3 consists of 15 residues. V shed 7 bases, J shed 8 bases, and the junction held 12 bases outside the gene matches. In germline, CDR1 is MNHNS, CDR2 SASEGT. The CDR3 DNA sequence: TGTGCCAGCACCGACGGTGGCGGGGGGGGTTATGAGCAGTTCTTC. Amino acid sequence: CASTDGGGGGYEQFF.

The chain couples TRBV4-2 to TRBJ1-3; unclear D gene. The CDR3 totals 16 residues. Germline V gene data show CDR1 as LGHNA and CDR2 as YNFKEQ. The ends were cut back, 2 bases at V and 4 bases at J, with 15 bases in the middle. CDR3 sequence: CASSQWGRVFGNTIYF. The CDR3 coding sequence is TGTGCCAGCAGCCAATGGGGTAGGGTTTTCGGAAACACCATATATTTT.

This clone was seen a single time. The rearrangement uses TRBV28 and TRBJ1-1, with D tentatively TRBD1 (5 bases). Trimming removed 6 bases at V and 11 bases at J, with 19 bases between. There are 13 residues in the CDR3. The V gene's germline CDR1 is MDHEN and CDR2 SYDVKM. CDR3 amino acids: CASSHPLRVRAFF. The CDR3, as DNA: TGTGCCAGCAGCCATCCCCTCAGGGTGCGGGCTTTCTTT.

In this sample, this clone turned up a few times. The chain carries TRBV27 and TRBJ2-1, with 8 bases lining up with TRBD1. CDR1 MNHEY and CDR2 SMNVEV come from the germline V gene (reference sequence). The CDR3 has 12 residues. V was pared by 5 bases and J by 16 bases, with 10 bases of the junction left unmatched. The CDR3 protein is CASSTGDRSEFF. The CDR3 DNA sequence: TGTGCCAGCAGTACGGGGGACAGGTCTGAATTCTTC.

V usage is TRBV5-6 and J usage is TRBJ1-4, with D unclear. CDR1 SGHDT and CDR2 YYEEEE come from the germline V gene. CDR3 length: 14 residues. Trimming took 7 bases from V and 6 from J, leaving 16 bases between them. The CDR3 DNA follows: TGTGCCAGCGCTTCGGGCCCACGGGATGAAAAACTGTTTTTT. This sequence encodes CASASGPRDEKLFF.

The chain carries TRBV5-1 and TRBJ2-1; the match to TRBD2 covers 10 bases. The V and J ends lost 5 bases and 2 bases, in that order; junction bases with no gene match: 7. Looked up from germline, CDR1 is SGHRS and CDR2 is YFSETQ. The CDR3 covers 16 residues. The CDR3: CASSDSGTSAYNEQFF. The CDR3 bases are TGCGCCAGCAGTGACTCCGGGACTAGCGCCTACAATGAGCAGTTCTTC.

There are a few counts of this clone. V gene TRBV7-2 combines with J gene TRBJ2-1; 15 bases are shared with TRBD2. With 1 base clipped from V and 3 bases from J, the junction kept 4 bases outside the gene matches. The CDR3 is 18 residues long. The germline V gene encodes CDR1 SGHTA and CDR2 FQGNSA. This CDR3 is CASSLEGTSGRFYNEQFF. CDR3 in DNA: TGTGCCAGCAGCTTAGAGGGGACTAGCGGGAGGTTCTACAATGAGCAGTTCTTC.

This clone was counted a few times. The chain is built from TRBV7-2 and TRBJ2-7, with TRBD2 matching over 8 bases. Germline-derived CDR1 and CDR2 are SGHTA and FQGNSA. The CDR3 length is 16 residues. J lost 3 bases, V lost 3 bases, and 10 bases had no gene match. CDR3 residues: CASSLMASGLVYEQYF. CDR3 DNA: TGTGCCAGCAGCTTGATGGCTAGCGGGCTCGTCTACGAGCAGTACTTC.